The 5 T cell receptor beta chains given below trace back to one sample, sequenced in a study of T cell responses to AZD1222 COVID-19 vaccine. Sequencing was performed with immunoSEQ multiplex PCR; in TCRdb, only in-frame clones are kept and a portion is missing. Of some 200,000 clones listed, around 92% are singletons. The material was peripheral blood, obtained on day 0 of AZD1222 vaccination. These receptors originate from an adult in good health.

This chain connects TRBV6-2 or TRBV6-3 to TRBJ2-7; D is possibly TRBD2 (5 bases). V was pared by 4 bases and J by 0 bases, with 10 bases between. The CDR3 has 14 amino acids. Germline V CDR1 and CDR2: MNHEY, SVGEGT. The CDR3 protein is CASSWQGSSYEQYV. For the CDR3, the DNA is TGTGCCAGCAGTTGGCAAGGGAGCTCCTACGAGCAGTACGTC.

The V call is TRBV29-1, the J call TRBJ1-2; 9 positions match TRBD1. V lost 7 bases, J lost 6 bases, and 3 bases stayed unmatched. The CDR3 covers 11 residues. Per the germline V gene, CDR1 is SQVTM and CDR2 is ANQGSEA. The CDR3 nucleotides are TGCAGCGATGGACAGGGGAATGGCTACACCTTC. This codes for CSDGQGNGYTF.

The chain links TRBV18 to TRBJ1-6; a possible D gene is TRBD1 (6 bases). There are 15 residues in the CDR3. Germline CDR1 is KGHSH and CDR2 is LQKENI. The V gene lost 2 bases and the J gene lost 7 bases, with 12 bases spanning the gap. CDR3: CASSPTGIWNSPLHF. CDR3 nucleotides: TGTGCCAGCTCACCAACAGGGATTTGGAATTCACCCCTCCACTTT.

The chain links TRBV6-5 to TRBJ1-2; 9 bases align to TRBD1. CDR1 is MNHEY and CDR2 is SVGAGI in the germline V gene. With 4 bases clipped from V and 2 bases from J, the junction kept 5 bases outside the gene matches. The CDR3 runs 15 residues. The CDR3 nucleotides are TGTGCCAGCAGTTTAACCGGGACAGGGAACTATGGCTACACCTTC. Protein product: CASSLTGTGNYGYTF.

The chain joins TRBV30 to TRBJ1-2; no firm D call. This CDR3 has 12 amino acids. Germline V gives CDR1 GTSNPN, CDR2 SVGIG (reference sequence). Trimming pared 1 base from V and 8 bases from J, leaving 11 bases between. The CDR3 nucleotides read TGTGCCTGGAGTGAGAACAACGCCGGCTACACCTTC. This encodes CAWSENNAGYTF.